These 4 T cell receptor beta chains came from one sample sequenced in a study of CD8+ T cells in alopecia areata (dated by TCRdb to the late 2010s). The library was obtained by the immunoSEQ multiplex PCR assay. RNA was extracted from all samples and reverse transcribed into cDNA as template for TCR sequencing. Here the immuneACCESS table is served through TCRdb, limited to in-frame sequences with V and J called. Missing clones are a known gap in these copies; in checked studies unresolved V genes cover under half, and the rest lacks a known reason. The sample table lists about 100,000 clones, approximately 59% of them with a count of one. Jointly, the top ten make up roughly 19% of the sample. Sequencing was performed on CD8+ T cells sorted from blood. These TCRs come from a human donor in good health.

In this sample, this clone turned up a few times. The CDR3 sequence: CATSQGTDTQYF. For the CDR3, the DNA is TGTGCCACCTCGCAGGGGACAGATACGCAGTATTTT. The genes are TRBV15 and TRBJ2-3, with D perhaps matching TRBD1 (6 bases). The germline V and J ends were trimmed by 8 bases and 3 bases, with 9 bases remaining between them. CDR1 is LNHNV, CDR2 YYDKDF, per germline (reference sequence). This CDR3 region has 12 residues.

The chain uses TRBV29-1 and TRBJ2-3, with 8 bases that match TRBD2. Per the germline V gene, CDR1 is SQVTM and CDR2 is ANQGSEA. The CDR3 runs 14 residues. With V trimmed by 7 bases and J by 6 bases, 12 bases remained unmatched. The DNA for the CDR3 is TGCAGCGAATTGACCGGGGGGGCGTTGGATACGCAGTATTTT. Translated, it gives CSELTGGALDTQYF.

The CDR3 reads CDLTGFLGVGETQYF. Here the CDR3 DNA reads TGTGACCTAACAGGGTTCTTGGGGGTAGGGGAGACCCAGTACTTC. J is TRBJ2-5 and V is TRBV11-3; maybe TRBD1 (6 bases). CDR1 is SGHNT and CDR2 is YENEEA in the germline V gene. The CDR3 covers 15 residues.

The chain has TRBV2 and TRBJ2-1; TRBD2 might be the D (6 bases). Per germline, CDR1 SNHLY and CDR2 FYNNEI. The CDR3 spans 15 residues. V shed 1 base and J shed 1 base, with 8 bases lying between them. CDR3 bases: TGTGCCAGCAGTGAAGGCGGGGCGTCCTACAATGAGCAGTTCTTC. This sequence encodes CASSEGGASYNEQFF. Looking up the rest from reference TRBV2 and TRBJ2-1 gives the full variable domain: EPEVTQTPSHQVTQMGQEVILRCVPISNHLYFYWYRQILGQKVEFLVSFYNNEISEKSEIFDDQFSVERPDGSNFTLKIRSTKLEDSAMYFCASSEGGASYNEQFFGPGTRLTVL.